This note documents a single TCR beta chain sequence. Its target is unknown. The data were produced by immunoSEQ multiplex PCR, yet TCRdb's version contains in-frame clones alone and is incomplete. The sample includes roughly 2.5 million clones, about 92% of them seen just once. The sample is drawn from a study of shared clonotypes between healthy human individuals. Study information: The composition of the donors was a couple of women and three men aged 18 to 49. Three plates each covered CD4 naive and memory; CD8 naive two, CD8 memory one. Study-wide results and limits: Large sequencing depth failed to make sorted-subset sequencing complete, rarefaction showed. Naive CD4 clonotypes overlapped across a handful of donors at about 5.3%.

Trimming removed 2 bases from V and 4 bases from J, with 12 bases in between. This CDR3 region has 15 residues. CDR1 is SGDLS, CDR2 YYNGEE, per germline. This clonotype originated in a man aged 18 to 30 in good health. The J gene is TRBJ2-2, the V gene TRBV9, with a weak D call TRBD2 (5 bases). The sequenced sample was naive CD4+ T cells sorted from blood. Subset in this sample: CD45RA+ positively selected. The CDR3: CASSVGGEGTGELFF. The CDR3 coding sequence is TGTGCCAGCAGCGTGGGCGGAGAGGGCACCGGGGAGCTGTTTTTT.